The subject of this entry is one T cell receptor beta chain. The antigen remains undetermined. From the germline J gene comes the end of the CDR3, since the read stops 3 residues before it. The CDR3 is 15 residues long. From germline, CDR1 is MNHEY and CDR2 SVGEGT. All participants had a single incident cervical HPV16 infection, and prevalent HPV16 infections were excluded. TCR beta CDR3 amplified by multiplex PCR from roughly 1,100 ng genomic DNA. The assay was immunoSEQ multiplex PCR, and TCRdb's table has in-frame clones only and misses some. The sample table sets out tens of thousands of clones. The sample originates from a study of T cells in women clearing cervical HPV infection. Findings and limits, study-wide: TRBV6-7 abundance was lower in cases than controls (roughly 0.11% versus 0.16%). It is unknown whether associations predate infection; no effector/memory or HPV-specific sorting.

V is TRBV6-2 or TRBV6-3 and J is TRBJ2-3; 10 bases are shared with TRBD2. Material for sequencing was blood buffy coat. The receptor was derived from a woman between 18 and 75 years old with a cervical HPV16 infection that either progressed to CIN3+ or cleared (not recorded which). The CDR3 is CASSPRAGGQETQYF. CDR3 DNA, as far as it was read: TGTGCCAGCAGTCCTCGAGCGGGAGGGCAGGAGACG.